This T cell receptor (beta chain) was identified during a study of tumor-infiltrating lymphocytes in primary liver carcinoma (dated by TCRdb to about 2017). Broadly, across the study: Of the five patients (three men and two women, aged 30 to 69 years), four had hepatocellular carcinoma and one had combined HCC and intrahepatic cholangiocarcinoma. Roughly 3.65 to 7.5 million productive TCRbeta reads were obtained per sample, and no significant difference in read depth was found between tissue types. The 25 or so tumor region samples were profiled with Agilent mRNA microarrays so that TCRbeta repertoire diversity could be related to the local molecular phenotype. TCRbeta repertoire sequencing covered roughly 35 specimens from 5 patients: some 25 tumor regions, 5 adjacent noncancerous liver tissues and 5 peripheral blood samples. Technical replicate repertoires showed high reproducibility, with mean shared-clone rates roughly 0.87 and correlation coefficients above 0.95. TCRbeta repertoire sequencing, expression microarrays and whole-exome sequencing were combined in the study across five regions of each liver tumor, with adjacent normal tissue and blood also included. The five patients had tumors of stage T1-T3 N0M0, with maximum diameters ranging from about 4.2 to 10 cm.

Including cysteine and phenylalanine, the CDR3 has 15 amino acids. The retained sequence is limited to the CDR3, 45 bases, with the frame set at the first base. The germline V gene yields MNHEY for CDR1 and SVGAGI for CDR2. Without any cell sorting, total RNA and DNA were co-extracted from approximately 20-30 mg of bulk tissue using the AllPrep DNA/RNA mini kit. Roughly five patients with histopathologically diagnosed primary liver carcinoma underwent surgical resection in China between November 2015 and March 2016. Patients had chronic HBV infection and were treatment-naive at sampling. Five spatially separated regions were sampled per tumor: superior, inferior, left-lateral and right-lateral poles, plus the tumor centre. According to histology, viable tumor cells made up more than 85% of every tumor sample. Each fresh piece of tumor and adjacent tissue was cut in two, with one half stored in RNAlater at -80 degrees C and the other half sent for histology.

A remark on this clonotype: Its antigen specificity is not known. Its ends do not fully match the called genes, so a read error is possible.

Using a constant-region primer and ProtoScript II reverse transcriptase, TCRbeta-specific cDNA was reverse-transcribed from around 520 ng total RNA. Construction of the TCRbeta libraries relied on three nested rounds of multiplex PCR, following a slightly modified ARM-PCR procedure. Each of the first two PCR rounds ran for about 10 cycles and used multiplex TRBV1-TRBV30 forward primers together with a Cbeta reverse primer. Sample barcodes and Illumina adapters were added in a final 25-cycle PCR using Deep VentR polymerase. Before sequencing, amplicons of 200-500 bp were purified from gel using a QIAquick gel extraction kit. The TCRbeta amplicons were sequenced with 250-bp paired-end reads on an Illumina HiSeq 2500. Concerning the study's data processing: Trimmomatic v0.33 was used to quality-trim the reads, and FLASH v1.2.11 was used to merge paired reads so that full CDR3 sequences could be recovered. V, D and J germline segments were assigned to the rearranged TCRbeta sequences using MiGEC v1.2.1b. Clonotype statistics and Shannon-Wiener diversity indices were calculated with VDJtools v1.0.0. To reduce sampling bias, subsequent analyses other than the diversity analysis used only the 250 most abundant clonotypes in each sample. TCRdb passed the public sequencing reads through fastp at Q25 and MiXCR, retaining productive beta sequences. Rows are unified per CDR3 protein, each entry keeping the most common DNA and genes. In this record, the V and J calls reflect TCRdb's handling and not the investigators' own analysis. A total of around 56,000 distinct CDR3 sequences appear in this sample, 71% of them only once. The ten top clones hold 55% to 70% of the sample.

Summary of the overall study and its limitations: Only roughly 7.5-24% of top clones appeared in all five regions of a tumor, which suggests that tumor-infiltrating T cells are spatially heterogeneous. A significantly larger repertoire fraction was made up by the top 250 clones in tumors than in blood (p = 0.039). Because sequencing covered only the TCR beta chain and unpaired alpha chains were not captured, true repertoire diversity is likely underestimated. Comparison of CD4+ and CD8+ T cell repertoires was precluded by the use of bulk unsorted samples. Pairs of tumor regions showed greater repertoire overlap (mean about 36%) than tumor-adjacent pairs (roughly 17%) or tumor-blood pairs (approximately 14%), which is consistent with antigen-driven expansion. With just a handful of patients in the study, the authors point out that the findings should be validated in a larger study.

This clonotype was obtained from a man in his forties with primary liver carcinoma and hepatitis B virus infection. Source material: liver tumor tissue from sampling region 2. The sample's cell subset or site label, in plain terms: tumor region T2, inferior pole. Recombination joined TRBV6-5 with TRBJ2-5, with the D gene too uncertain to name. At the DNA level, the sequence is TGCGCCAGCAGTTACAGCTGGGATGCACAAGAGACCCAGTGCTTC. The translation is CASSYSWDAQETQCF.